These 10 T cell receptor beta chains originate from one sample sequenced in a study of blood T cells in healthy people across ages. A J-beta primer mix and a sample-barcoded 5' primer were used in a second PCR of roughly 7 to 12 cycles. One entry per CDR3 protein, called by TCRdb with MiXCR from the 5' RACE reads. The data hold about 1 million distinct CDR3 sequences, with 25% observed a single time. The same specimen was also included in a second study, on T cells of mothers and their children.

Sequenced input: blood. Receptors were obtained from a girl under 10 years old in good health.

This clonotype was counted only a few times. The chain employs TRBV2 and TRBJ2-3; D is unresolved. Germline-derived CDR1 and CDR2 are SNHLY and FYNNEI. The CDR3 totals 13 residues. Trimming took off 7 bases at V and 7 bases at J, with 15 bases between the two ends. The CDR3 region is CASIGRLLHTQYF. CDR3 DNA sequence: TGTGCCAGCATAGGCAGGCTACTGCATACGCAGTATTTT.

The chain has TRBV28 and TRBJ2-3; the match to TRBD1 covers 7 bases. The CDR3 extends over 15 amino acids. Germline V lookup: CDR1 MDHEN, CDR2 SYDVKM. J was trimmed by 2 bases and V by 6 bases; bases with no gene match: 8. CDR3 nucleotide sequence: TGTGCCAGCAGAGCCCGGGACAGACCCACAGATACGCAGTATTTT. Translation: CASRARDRPTDTQYF.

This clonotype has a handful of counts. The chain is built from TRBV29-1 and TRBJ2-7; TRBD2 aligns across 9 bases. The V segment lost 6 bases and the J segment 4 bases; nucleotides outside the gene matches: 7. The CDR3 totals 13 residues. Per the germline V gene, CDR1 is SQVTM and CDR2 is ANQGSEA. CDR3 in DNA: TGCAGCGTATGGACTAGCGTGACATACGAGCAGTACTTC. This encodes CSVWTSVTYEQYF.

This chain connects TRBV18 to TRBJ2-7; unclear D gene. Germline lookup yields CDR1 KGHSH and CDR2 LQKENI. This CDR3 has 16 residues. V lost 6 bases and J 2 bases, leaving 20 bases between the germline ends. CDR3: CASSPDLPGSTYEQYF. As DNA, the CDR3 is TGTGCCAGCTCTCCAGACTTACCCGGGTCAACCTACGAGCAGTACTTC.

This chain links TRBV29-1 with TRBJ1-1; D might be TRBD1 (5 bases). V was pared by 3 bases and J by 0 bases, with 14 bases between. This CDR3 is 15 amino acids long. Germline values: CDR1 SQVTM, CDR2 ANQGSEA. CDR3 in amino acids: CSVENTGAVNTEAFF. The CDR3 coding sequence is TGCAGCGTTGAGAATACAGGAGCTGTGAACACTGAAGCTTTCTTT.

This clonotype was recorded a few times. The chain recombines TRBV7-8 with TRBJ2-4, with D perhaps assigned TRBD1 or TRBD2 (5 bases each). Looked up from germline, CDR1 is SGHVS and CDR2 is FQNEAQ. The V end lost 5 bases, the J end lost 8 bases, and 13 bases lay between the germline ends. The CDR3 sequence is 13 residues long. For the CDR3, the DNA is TGTGCCAGCAGCCCGGTGGGGGTCGACATTCAGTACTTC. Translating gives CASSPVGVDIQYF.

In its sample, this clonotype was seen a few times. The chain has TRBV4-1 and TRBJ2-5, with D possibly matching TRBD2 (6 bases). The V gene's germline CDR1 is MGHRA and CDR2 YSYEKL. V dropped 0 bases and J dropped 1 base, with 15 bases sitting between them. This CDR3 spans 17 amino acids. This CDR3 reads CASSQDSRRETQETQYF. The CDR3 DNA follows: TGCGCCAGCAGCCAAGATTCGCGGCGGGAAACCCAAGAGACCCAGTACTTC.

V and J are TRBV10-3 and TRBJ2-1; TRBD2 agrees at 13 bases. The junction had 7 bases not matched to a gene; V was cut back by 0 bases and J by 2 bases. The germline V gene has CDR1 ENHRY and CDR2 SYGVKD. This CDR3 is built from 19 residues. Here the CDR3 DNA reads TGTGCCATCAGTGAGTCGTTACTAGCGGGAGGGGTCCCCTACAATGAGCAGTTCTTC. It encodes CAISESLLAGGVPYNEQFF.

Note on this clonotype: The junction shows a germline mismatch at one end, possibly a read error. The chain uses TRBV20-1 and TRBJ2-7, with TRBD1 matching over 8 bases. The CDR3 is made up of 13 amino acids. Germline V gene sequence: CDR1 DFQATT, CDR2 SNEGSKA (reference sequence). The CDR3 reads CSAKGQEAYEQYF. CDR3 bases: TGCAGTGCTAAGGGACAGGAAGCCTACGAGCAGTACTTT.

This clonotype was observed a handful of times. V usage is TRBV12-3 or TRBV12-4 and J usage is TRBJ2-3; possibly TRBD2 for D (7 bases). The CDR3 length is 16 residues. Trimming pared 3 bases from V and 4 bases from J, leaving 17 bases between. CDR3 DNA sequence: TGTGCCAGCAGTTTTTTAGAGGGGGGGCCTTCAGATACGCAGTATTTT. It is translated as CASSFLEGGPSDTQYF.